Sequencing of this T cell receptor (beta chain) was carried out in a study of human T cells and chemical hapten exposure. Study background: A 2 cm by 2 cm inner upper arm patch received 2% DPC for sensitization.

Notes on this clonotype: Its matching antigen is unknown.

Germline assignment: CDR1 SGHRS and CDR2 YFSETQ. V shed 3 bases and J 0 bases; nucleotides not matched to a gene: 8. This CDR3 spans 16 amino acids. As for time point: pre-sensitization, week 0. The treatment: therapeutic diphenylcyclopropenone sensitization with weekly scalp DPC. Study-level results: Patch test score rose with PT1 expanded TCRs, significant at 8, 16, 32, not 4.

TCRdb analysed the RACE reads with MiXCR anew, one entry per CDR3 protein. The table shows about 300,000 distinct CDR3 sequences, with 5% to 6.5% occurring only once. The V and J genes are TRBV5-1 and TRBJ1-1, with TRBD1 matching 7 bases. Material: whole blood, obtained in connection with sensitization to the hapten diphenylcyclopropenone (DPC). This TCR came from a woman between 18 and 29 years old with alopecia areata. Some clones in this sample may be carry-over from other donors' samples. In nucleotides, the CDR3 is TGCGCCAGCAGCTCTCACAGGGGCGCCTTGAACACTGAAGCTTTCTTT. Its protein product is CASSSHRGALNTEAFF.